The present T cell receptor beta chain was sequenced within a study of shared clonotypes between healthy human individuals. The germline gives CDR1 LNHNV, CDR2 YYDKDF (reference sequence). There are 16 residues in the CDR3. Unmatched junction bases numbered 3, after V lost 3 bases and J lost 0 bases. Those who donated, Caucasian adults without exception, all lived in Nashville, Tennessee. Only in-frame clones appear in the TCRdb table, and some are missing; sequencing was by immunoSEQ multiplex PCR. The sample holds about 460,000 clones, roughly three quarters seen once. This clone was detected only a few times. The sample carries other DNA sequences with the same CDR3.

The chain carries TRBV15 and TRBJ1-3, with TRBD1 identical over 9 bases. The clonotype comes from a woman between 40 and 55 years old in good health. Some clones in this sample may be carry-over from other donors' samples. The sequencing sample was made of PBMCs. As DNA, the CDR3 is TGTGCCACCAGCAGGGACAGGGGATTCTCTGGAAACACCATATATTTT. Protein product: CATSRDRGFSGNTIYF.